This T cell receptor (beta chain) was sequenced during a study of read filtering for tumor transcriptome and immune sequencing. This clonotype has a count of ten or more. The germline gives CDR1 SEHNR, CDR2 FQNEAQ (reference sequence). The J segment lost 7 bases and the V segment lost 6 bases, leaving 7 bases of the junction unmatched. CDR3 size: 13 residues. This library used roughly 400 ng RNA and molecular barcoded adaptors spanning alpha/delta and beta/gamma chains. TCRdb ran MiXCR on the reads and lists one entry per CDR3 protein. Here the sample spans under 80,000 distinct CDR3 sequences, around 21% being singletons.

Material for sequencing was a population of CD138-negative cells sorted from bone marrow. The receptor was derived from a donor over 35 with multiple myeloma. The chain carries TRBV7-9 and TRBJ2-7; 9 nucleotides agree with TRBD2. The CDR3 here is CASRIAGEGEQYF. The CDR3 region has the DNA TGTGCCAGCAGAATAGCGGGAGAGGGAGAGCAGTACTTC.